Each of the 4 T cell receptor beta chains below was sequenced from the same sample in a study of blood T cell repertoires in COVID-19. Libraries were prepared by immunoSEQ multiplex PCR; TCRdb keeps only in-frame clonotypes and omits some of them. The sample includes about 100,000 clones, 80% of them seen just once. Input material: peripheral blood. The receptor set was obtained from a man aged 65-85 years with active or convalescent COVID-19.

The rearrangement links TRBV5-1 to TRBJ2-5; maybe TRBD2 (5 bases). The CDR3 runs 14 residues. The germline CDR1 and CDR2 sequences are SGHRS and YFSETQ. Trimming stripped 2 bases from V and 5 bases from J, with 13 bases between. This CDR3 is CASSLGEEVETQYF. In DNA form, the CDR3 reads TGCGCCAGCAGCTTAGGTGAGGAGGTTGAGACCCAGTACTTC.

Only a few counts were recorded for this clone. This sequence joins TRBV11-3 and TRBJ1-1; D gene uncertain. This CDR3 contains 13 residues. V was shortened by 3 bases and J by 1 base, with 6 bases between the two germline ends. Per the germline V gene, CDR1 is SGHNT and CDR2 is YENEEA. CDR3 amino acids: CASSLGQNTEAFF. Written as DNA, the CDR3 is TGTGCCAGCAGCTTGGGCCAGAACACTGAAGCTTTCTTT.

A word on this clone: Other DNA variants within this sample encode the same CDR3. The chain couples TRBV14 to TRBJ1-2; tentatively, D is TRBD1 (5 bases). This CDR3 has 13 amino acids. The V gene lost 4 bases and the J gene lost 2 bases, with 8 bases spanning the gap. Per germline, CDR1 SGHDN and CDR2 FVKESK. For the CDR3, the DNA is TGTGCCAGCAGCCCGGGACTAAACTATGGCTACACCTTC. Its translation: CASSPGLNYGYTF.

The V and J genes are TRBV3-1 (or the pseudogene TRBV3-2) and TRBJ1-4, with D possibly TRBD1 on 5 matching bases. V was clipped by 4 bases and J by 0 bases, with 9 bases between them. The CDR3 has 15 amino acids. In germline, CDR1 is LGHDT, CDR2 YNNKEL (reference sequence). The CDR3 region is CASSLQGTTNEKLFF. The CDR3 DNA is TGTGCCAGCAGCCTCCAGGGAACAACTAATGAAAAACTGTTTTTT.